This TCR beta chain stems from a study of cytomegalovirus exposure and HLA in healthy donors. Findings and caveats of the study: Cytomegalovirus-associated TCR beta chains were listed, numbering 150 to 200. The authors confirmed in vitro that three CMV-associated chains were specific for CMV antigens. The productive fraction for most TCR beta V segments was about 90% or about 30% in an earlier analysis.

Use of 60 Vbeta and 13 Jbeta primers characterized the PCR. Data came from immunoSEQ multiplex PCR; TCRdb stores just in-frame clones and leaves some out. Of some 150,000 clones in the sample, 65% to 90% were seen once. Donors likely had unrecorded immune exposures despite being nominally healthy when sampled. V trimming: 8 bases; J trimming: 5 bases; junction bases outside the gene matches: 8. Looked up from germline, CDR1 is SNHLY and CDR2 is FYNNEI. CDR3 size: 13 residues. This clone was seen a few times. Its antigen remains unknown. The chain employs TRBV2 and TRBJ1-1; TRBD1 aligns across 7 bases. This TCR derives from a woman in her 30s in good health and CMV-seronegative. The sample taken for sequencing was PBMCs. The CDR3 DNA sequence: TGTGCCAGCTCAAGGGACAGCCGAACTGAAGCTTTCTTT. Protein product: CASSRDSRTEAFF. Using reference TRBV2 and TRBJ1-1 for the parts outside the CDR3, the full variable domain is EPEVTQTPSHQVTQMGQEVILRCVPISNHLYFYWYRQILGQKVEFLVSFYNNEISEKSEIFDDQFSVERPDGSNFTLKIRSTKLEDSAMYFCASSRDSRTEAFFGQGTRLTVV.